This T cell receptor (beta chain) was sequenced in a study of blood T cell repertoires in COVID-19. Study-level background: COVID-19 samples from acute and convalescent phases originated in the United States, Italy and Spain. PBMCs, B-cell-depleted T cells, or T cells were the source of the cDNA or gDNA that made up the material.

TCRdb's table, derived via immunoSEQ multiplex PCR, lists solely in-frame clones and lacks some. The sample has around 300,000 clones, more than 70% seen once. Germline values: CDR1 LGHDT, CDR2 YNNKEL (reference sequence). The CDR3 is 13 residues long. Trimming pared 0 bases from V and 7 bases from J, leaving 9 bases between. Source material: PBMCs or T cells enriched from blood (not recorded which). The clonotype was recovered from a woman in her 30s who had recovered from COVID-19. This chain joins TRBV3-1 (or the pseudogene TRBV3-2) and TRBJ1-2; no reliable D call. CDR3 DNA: TGTGCCAGCAGCCAAGACCCAGTGGCTGGCTACACCTTC. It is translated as CASSQDPVAGYTF.